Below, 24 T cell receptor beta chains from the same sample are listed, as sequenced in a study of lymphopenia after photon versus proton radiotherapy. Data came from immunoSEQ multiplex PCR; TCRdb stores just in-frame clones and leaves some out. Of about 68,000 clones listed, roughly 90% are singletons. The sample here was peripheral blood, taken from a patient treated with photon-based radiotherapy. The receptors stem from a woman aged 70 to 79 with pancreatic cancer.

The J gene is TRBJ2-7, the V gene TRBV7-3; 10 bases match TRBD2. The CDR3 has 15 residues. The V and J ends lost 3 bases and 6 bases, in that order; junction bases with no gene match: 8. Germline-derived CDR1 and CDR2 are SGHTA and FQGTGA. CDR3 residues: CASSFRLAGVSEQYF. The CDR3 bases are TGTGCCAGCAGCTTCCGGCTAGCGGGAGTCTCCGAGCAGTACTTC. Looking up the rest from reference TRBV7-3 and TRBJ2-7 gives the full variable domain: GAGVSQTPSNKVTEKGKYVELRCDPISGHTALYWYRQSLGQGPEFLIYFQGTGAADDSGLPNDRFFAVRPEGSVSTLKIQRTERGDSAVYLCASSFRLAGVSEQYFGPGTRLTVT.

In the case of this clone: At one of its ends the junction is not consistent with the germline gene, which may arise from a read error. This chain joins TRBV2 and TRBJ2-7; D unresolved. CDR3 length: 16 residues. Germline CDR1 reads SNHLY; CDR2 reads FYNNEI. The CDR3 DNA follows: TGTACCAGCAGTGAGTTCGAGGTTCTCGGCTCCTACGAGCAGTACTTC. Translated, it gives CTSSEFEVLGSYEQYF.

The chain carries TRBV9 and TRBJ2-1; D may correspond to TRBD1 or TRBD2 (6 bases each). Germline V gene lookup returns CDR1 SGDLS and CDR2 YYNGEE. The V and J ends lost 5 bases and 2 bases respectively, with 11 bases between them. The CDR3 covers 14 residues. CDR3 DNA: TGTGCCAGCAGTGAGGGGGGACCCTACAATGAGCAGTTCTTC. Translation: CASSEGGPYNEQFF.

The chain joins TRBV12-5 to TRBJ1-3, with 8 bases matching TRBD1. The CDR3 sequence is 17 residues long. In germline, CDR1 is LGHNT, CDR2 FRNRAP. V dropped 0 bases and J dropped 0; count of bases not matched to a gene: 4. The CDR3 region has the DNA TGTGCTAGTGGTTTGGTCCGGGACAGGCTCTCTGGAAACACCATATATTTT. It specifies CASGLVRDRLSGNTIYF.

The CDR3 loop is CASSLPGQGLLNTEAFF. CDR3 nucleotide sequence: TGTGCCAGCAGCTTACCGGGACAGGGTCTATTGAACACTGAAGCTTTCTTT. V is TRBV7-9 and J is TRBJ1-1; the match to TRBD1 covers 9 bases. CDR3 length equals 17 residues. CDR1 and CDR2 (germline): SEHNR, FQNEAQ (reference sequence). The V and J ends lost 2 bases and 0 bases, in that order; junction bases with no gene match: 7.

This CDR3 is CASSSTEVNTEAFF. The CDR3 region has the DNA TGCGCCAGCAGCTCTACAGAAGTGAACACTGAAGCTTTCTTT. The chain carries TRBV5-1 and TRBJ1-1; D gene ambiguous. Deletions cut 3 bases from V and 0 bases from J, with 9 bases between. In germline, CDR1 is SGHRS, CDR2 YFSETQ. The CDR3 has 14 residues.

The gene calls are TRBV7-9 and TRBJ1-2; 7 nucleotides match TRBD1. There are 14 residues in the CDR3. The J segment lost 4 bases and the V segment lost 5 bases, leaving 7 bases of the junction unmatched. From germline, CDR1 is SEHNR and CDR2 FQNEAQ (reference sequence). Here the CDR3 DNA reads TGTGCCAGCAGCCAACAGGGGCCCTCCTATGGCTACACCTTC. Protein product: CASSQQGPSYGYTF. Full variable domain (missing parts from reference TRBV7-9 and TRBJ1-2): DTGVSQNPRHKITKRGQNVTFRCDPISEHNRLYWYRQTLGQGPEFLTYFQNEAQLEKSRLLSDRFSAERPKGSFSTLEIQRTEQGDSAMYLCASSQQGPSYGYTFGSGTRLTVV.

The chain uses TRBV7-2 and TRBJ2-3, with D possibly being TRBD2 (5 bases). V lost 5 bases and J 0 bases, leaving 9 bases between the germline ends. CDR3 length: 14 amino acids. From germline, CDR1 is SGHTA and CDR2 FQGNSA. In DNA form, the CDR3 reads TGTGCCAGCAGCCAGAGGGTTAGCACAGATACGCAGTATTTT. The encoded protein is CASSQRVSTDTQYF.

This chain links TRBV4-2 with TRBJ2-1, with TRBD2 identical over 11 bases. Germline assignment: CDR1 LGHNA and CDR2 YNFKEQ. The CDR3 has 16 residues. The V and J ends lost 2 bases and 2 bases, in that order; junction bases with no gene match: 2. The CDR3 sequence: CASSQMTSGTYNEQFF. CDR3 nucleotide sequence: TGTGCCAGCAGCCAAATGACTAGCGGGACCTACAATGAGCAGTTCTTC.

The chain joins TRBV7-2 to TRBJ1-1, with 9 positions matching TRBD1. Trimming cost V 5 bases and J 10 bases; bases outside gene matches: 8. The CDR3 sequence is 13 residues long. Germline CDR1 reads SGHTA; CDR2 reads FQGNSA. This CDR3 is CASSPDRGYRAFF. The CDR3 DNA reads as TGTGCCAGCAGCCCGGACAGGGGATACAGAGCTTTCTTT.

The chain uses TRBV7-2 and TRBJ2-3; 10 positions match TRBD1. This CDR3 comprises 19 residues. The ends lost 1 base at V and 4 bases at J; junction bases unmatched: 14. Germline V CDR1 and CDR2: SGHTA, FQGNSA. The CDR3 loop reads CASSLGQGAFEFYADTQYF. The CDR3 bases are TGTGCCAGCAGCTTAGGACAGGGGGCGTTTGAGTTTTACGCAGATACGCAGTATTTT.

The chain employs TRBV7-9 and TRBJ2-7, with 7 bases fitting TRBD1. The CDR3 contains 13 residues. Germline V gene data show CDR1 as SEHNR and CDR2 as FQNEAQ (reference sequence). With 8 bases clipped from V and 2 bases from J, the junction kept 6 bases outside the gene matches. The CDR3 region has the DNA TGTGCCAGCGGCACAGGGGCAACCTACGAGCAGTACTTC. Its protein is CASGTGATYEQYF.

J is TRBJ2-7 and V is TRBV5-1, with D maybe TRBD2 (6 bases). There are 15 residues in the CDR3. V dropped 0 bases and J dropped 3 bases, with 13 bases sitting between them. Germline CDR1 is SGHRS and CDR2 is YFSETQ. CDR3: CASSLAAGSHYEQYF. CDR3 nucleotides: TGCGCCAGCAGCTTGGCGGCGGGGTCCCACTACGAGCAGTACTTC.

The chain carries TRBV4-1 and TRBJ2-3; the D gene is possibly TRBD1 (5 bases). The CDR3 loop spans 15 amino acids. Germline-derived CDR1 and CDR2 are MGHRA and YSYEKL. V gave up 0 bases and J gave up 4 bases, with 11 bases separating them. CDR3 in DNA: TGCGCCAGCAGCCAAGATGGATGGGGCGCAGATACGCAGTATTTT. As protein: CASSQDGWGADTQYF.

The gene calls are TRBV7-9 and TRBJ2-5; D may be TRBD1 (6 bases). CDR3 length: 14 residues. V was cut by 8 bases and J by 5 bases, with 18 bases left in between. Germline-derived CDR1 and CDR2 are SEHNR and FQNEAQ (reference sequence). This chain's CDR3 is CASSDTGKRETQYF. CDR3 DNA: TGTGCCAGCTCCGATACAGGGAAGAGGGAGACCCAGTACTTC.

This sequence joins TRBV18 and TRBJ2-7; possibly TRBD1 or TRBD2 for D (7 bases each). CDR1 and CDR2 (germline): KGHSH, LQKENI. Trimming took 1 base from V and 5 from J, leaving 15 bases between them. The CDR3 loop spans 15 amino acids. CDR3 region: CASSPLRGGGDEQYF. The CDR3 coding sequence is TGTGCCAGCTCACCACTCCGGGGAGGGGGCGACGAGCAGTACTTC. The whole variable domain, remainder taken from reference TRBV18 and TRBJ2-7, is NAGVMQNPRHLVRRRGQEARLRCSPMKGHSHVYWYRQLPEEGLKFMVYLQKENIIDESGMPKERFSAEFPKEGPSILRIQQVVRGDSAAYFCASSPLRGGGDEQYFGPGTRLTVT.

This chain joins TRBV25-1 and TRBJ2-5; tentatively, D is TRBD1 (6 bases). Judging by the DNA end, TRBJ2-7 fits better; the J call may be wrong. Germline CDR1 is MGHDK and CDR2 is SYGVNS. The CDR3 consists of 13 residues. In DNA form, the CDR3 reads TGTGCCAGCAGTGAAACAGGGTTCTACGAGCAGTACTTC. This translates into CASSETGFYEQYF.

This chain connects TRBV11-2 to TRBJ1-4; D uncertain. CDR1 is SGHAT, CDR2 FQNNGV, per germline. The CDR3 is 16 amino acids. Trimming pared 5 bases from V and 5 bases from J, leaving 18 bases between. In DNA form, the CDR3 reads TGTGCCAGCAGCGGAAAGGTTGGAGGTGGCAATGAAAAACTGTTTTTT. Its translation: CASSGKVGGGNEKLFF.

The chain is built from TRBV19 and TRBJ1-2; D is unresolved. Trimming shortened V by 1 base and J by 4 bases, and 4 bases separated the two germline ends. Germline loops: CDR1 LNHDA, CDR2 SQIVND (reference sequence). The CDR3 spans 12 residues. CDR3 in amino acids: CASSIVGYGYTF. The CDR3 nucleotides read TGTGCCAGTAGTATAGTTGGCTATGGCTACACCTTC.

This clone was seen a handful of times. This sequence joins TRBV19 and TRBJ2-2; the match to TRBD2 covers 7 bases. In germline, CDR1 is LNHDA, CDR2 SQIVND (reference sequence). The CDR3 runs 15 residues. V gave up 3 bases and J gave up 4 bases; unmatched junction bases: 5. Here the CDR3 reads CASSIPRGGTGELFF. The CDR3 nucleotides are TGTGCCAGTAGTATCCCCCGCGGGGGCACCGGGGAGCTGTTTTTT.

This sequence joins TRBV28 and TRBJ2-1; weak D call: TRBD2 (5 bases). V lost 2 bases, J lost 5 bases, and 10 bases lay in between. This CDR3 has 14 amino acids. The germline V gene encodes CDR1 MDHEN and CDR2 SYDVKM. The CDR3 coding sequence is TGTGCCAGCAGTTTAGGGCTAGCAGACAATGAGCAGTTCTTC. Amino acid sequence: CASSLGLADNEQFF.

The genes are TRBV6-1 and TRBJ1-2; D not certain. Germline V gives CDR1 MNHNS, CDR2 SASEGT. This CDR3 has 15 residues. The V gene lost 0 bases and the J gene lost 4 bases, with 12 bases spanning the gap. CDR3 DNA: TGTGCCAGCAGTGAAGCGGGAGGGATCGGCTATGGCTACACCTTC. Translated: CASSEAGGIGYGYTF.

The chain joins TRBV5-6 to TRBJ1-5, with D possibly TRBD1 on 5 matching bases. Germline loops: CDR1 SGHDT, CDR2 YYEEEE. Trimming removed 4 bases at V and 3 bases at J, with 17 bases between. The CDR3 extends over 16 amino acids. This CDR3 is CASSLGVQLSNQPQHF. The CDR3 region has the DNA TGTGCCAGCAGCCTGGGGGTTCAGTTATCCAATCAGCCCCAGCATTTT.

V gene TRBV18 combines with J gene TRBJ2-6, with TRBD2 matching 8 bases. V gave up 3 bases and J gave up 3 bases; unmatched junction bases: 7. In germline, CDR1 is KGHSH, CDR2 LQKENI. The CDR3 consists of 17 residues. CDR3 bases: TGTGCCAGCTCACCCCAGGAAGCGGGAGTTGGGGCCAACGTCCTGACTTTC. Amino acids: CASSPQEAGVGANVLTF. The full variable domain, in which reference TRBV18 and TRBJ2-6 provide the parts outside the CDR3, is NAGVMQNPRHLVRRRGQEARLRCSPMKGHSHVYWYRQLPEEGLKFMVYLQKENIIDESGMPKERFSAEFPKEGPSILRIQQVVRGDSAAYFCASSPQEAGVGANVLTFGAGSRLTVL.